This T cell receptor beta chain was recorded in a study of siplizumab effects on memory and regulatory T cells. Study results and limitations: About 80-96% of proliferating CD4+ or CD8+ clones had no assignable naive or memory phenotype.

Germline V gives CDR1 DFQATT, CDR2 SNEGSKA (reference sequence). V shed 0 bases and J shed 2 bases, with 2 bases lying between them. The CDR3 length is 11 residues. The data were produced by immunoSEQ multiplex PCR, yet TCRdb's version contains in-frame clones alone and is incomplete. Found here are fewer than 65,000 clones, roughly 93% of them singletons; the top ten hold roughly 17%. Remarks on this clone: What it binds is not known.

The chain uses TRBV20-1 and TRBJ2-7; D uncertain. This clonotype was obtained from a human donor in good health. Sequenced sample: CD8+ T cells sorted from blood. In DNA form, the CDR3 reads TGCAGTGCTAGAGAAACCTACGAGCAGTACTTC. Protein: CSARETYEQYF.